This T cell receptor beta chain was recovered during a study of Ad26.COV2.S vaccination and SARS-CoV-2 variants. Treatment reported: roughly 18 received Ad26.COV2.S at low or high dose, single or two shots; five or six received placebo; per-sample allocation not given. The samples were gathered on day 63 after the first injection of vaccine or placebo. This CDR3 region has 11 residues. Trimming shortened V by 4 bases and J by 3 bases, and 4 bases separated the two germline ends. Germline V gene data show CDR1 as KGHSH and CDR2 as LQKENI. TCRdb's table, derived via immunoSEQ multiplex PCR, lists solely in-frame clones and lacks some. The sample contains about 350,000 clones, more than 75% of which appear only once.

This chain links TRBV18 with TRBJ2-7; D is unresolved. The source material was peripheral blood, sampled in a trial of Ad26.COV2.S vaccine versus placebo. The sequence derives from a person between 18 and 59 years old who received the Ad26.COV2.S COVID-19 vaccine or a placebo. In DNA form, the CDR3 reads TGTGCCAGCTCACTAAACTACGAGCAGTACTTC. It is translated as CASSLNYEQYF. Full variable domain (outside the CDR3, taken from reference TRBV18 and TRBJ2-7): NAGVMQNPRHLVRRRGQEARLRCSPMKGHSHVYWYRQLPEEGLKFMVYLQKENIIDESGMPKERFSAEFPKEGPSILRIQQVVRGDSAAYFCASSLNYEQYFGPGTRLTVT.